The 7 T cell receptor beta chains below all came from one sample that was sequenced in a study of regulatory T cells in long-lasting Graves disease. With iRepertoire HTBI primers and Arm-PCR of CDR3 regions, TCR beta libraries were built. Each CDR3 protein is one row after TCRdb ran MiXCR on the multiplex PCR reads. The table shows over 200,000 distinct CDR3 sequences, with more than 15% occurring only once. The time point denotes: newly diagnosed GD, antithyroid drugs for less than 3 months. From PBMCs, RNA was extracted and then used to make the TCR library. These same records also appear under a second study, on T cells in Graves' hyperthyroidism and ophthalmopathy.

The sequencing here drew on peripheral blood mononuclear cells (PBMCs), taken at new diagnosis, from a patient treated with antithyroid drugs. All receptors come from a woman aged 25-40 years with Graves disease.

This clonotype has just a few counts. V and J are TRBV19 and TRBJ1-1; D ambiguous. CDR1 is LNHDA, CDR2 SQIVND, per germline (reference sequence). Trimming stripped 6 bases from V and 3 bases from J, with 20 bases between. The CDR3 sequence is 16 residues long. The CDR3 spells CASSSWGGEFDTEAFF. The DNA of the CDR3 is TGTGCCAGTAGCTCATGGGGTGGGGAATTCGACACTGAAGCTTTCTTT.

The sample holds a few counts of this clonotype. V usage is TRBV9 and J usage is TRBJ2-1; D call uncertain. The CDR3 consists of 14 residues. The V end lost 4 bases, the J end lost 5 bases, and 13 bases lay between the germline ends. Germline V gene lookup returns CDR1 SGDLS and CDR2 YYNGEE. The CDR3 sequence: CASSPPGRDNEQFF. DNA for the CDR3: TGTGCCAGCAGCCCCCCGGGCCGAGACAATGAGCAGTTCTTC.

There are many counts of this clonotype. V and J are TRBV3-1 and TRBJ2-3; D perhaps matches TRBD2 (6 bases). This CDR3 has 14 amino acids. CDR1 and CDR2 from the germline V gene are LGHDT and YNNKEL (reference sequence). With 6 bases removed from V and 1 base from J, the gap between germline ends came to 11 bases. The CDR3 region has the DNA TGTGCCAGCAGTGGGACTCGGGGCACAGATACGCAGTATTTT. Translating gives CASSGTRGTDTQYF.

As concerns this clonotype: A clone one base away is much larger, so this may be a read error. The CDR3 protein is CASHRDHGWNEQYF. Here the CDR3 DNA reads TGTGCCTCCCACCGGGACCATGGGTGGAATGAGCAGTACTTC. The V call is TRBV6-2 or TRBV6-3, the J call TRBJ2-3, with D tentatively TRBD1 or TRBD2 (5 bases each). The DNA end favors TRBJ2-7, so the J call may be wrong. This CDR3 spans 14 amino acids. CDR1 and CDR2 (germline): MNHEY, SVGEGT.

The sample holds a few counts of this clonotype. The rearrangement joins TRBV5-4 to TRBJ2-5; 7 bases line up with TRBD2. J was trimmed by 2 bases and V by 3 bases; bases with no gene match: 7. Looked up from germline, CDR1 is SGHNT and CDR2 is YYREEE (reference sequence). There are 15 residues in the CDR3. The CDR3, as DNA: TGTGCCAGCAGCTCATATCTCGGGGGGCAAGAGACCCAGTACTTC. The encoded protein is CASSSYLGGQETQYF.

This clonotype was seen many times. The chain couples TRBV29-1 to TRBJ2-3; 8 bases map to TRBD2. The CDR3 covers 15 residues. The trim removed 4 bases at V and 1 base at J, leaving 7 bases unmatched. Germline V lookup: CDR1 SQVTM, CDR2 ANQGSEA. CDR3: CSVGSLAGGTDTQYF. CDR3 bases: TGCAGCGTTGGGTCCCTAGCGGGTGGCACAGATACGCAGTATTTT.

This clonotype was counted many times. V gene TRBV6-1 combines with J gene TRBJ2-2, with TRBD2 as a possible D gene (5 bases). The germline V gene has CDR1 MNHNS and CDR2 SASEGT. The CDR3 loop spans 15 amino acids. The germline V and J ends were trimmed by 6 bases and 4 bases, with 15 bases remaining between them. The CDR3 DNA reads as TGTGCCAGCAGGCCCCCCCTCGGGGTCACCGGGGAGCTGTTTTTT. Translating it yields CASRPPLGVTGELFF.